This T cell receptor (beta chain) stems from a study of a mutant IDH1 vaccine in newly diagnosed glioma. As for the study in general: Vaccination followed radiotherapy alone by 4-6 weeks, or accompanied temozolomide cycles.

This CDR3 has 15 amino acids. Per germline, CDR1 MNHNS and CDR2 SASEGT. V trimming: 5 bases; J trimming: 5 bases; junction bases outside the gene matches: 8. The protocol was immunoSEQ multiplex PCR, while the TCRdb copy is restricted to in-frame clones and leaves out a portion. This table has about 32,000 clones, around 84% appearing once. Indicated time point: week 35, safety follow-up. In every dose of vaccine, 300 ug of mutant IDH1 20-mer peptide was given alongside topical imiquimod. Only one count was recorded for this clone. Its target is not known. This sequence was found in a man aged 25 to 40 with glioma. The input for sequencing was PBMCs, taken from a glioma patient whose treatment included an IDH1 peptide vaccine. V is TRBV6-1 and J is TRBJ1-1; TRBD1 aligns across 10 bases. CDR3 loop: CASSKGTGARTEAFF. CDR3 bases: TGTGCCAGCAGTAAAGGGACAGGGGCGAGGACTGAAGCTTTCTTT.